The 17 T cell receptor beta chains below all came from one sample that was sequenced in a study of T cell responses to AZD1222 COVID-19 vaccine. This table comes from immunoSEQ multiplex PCR, and its TCRdb copy is limited to in-frame clones, with some not included. The data contain tens of thousands of clones, roughly 85% of them singletons. The sample was peripheral blood, taken on day 0 of AZD1222 vaccination. The receptors were sampled from an adult in good health.

The chain is built from TRBV3-1 (or the pseudogene TRBV3-2) and TRBJ1-5; D gene ambiguous. The germline CDR1 and CDR2 sequences are LGHDT and YNNKEL (reference sequence). The CDR3 loop spans 15 amino acids. V gave up 0 bases and J gave up 4 bases, with 10 bases separating them. CDR3 sequence (DNA): TGTGCCAGCAGCCAAGATTTAGGGAAGAATCAGCCCCAGCATTTT. The encoded protein is CASSQDLGKNQPQHF.

J is TRBJ1-4 and V is TRBV5-1; D gene uncertain. Germline V gene lookup returns CDR1 SGHRS and CDR2 YFSETQ. CDR3 length: 17 amino acids. V lost 2 bases and J 4 bases, leaving 18 bases between the germline ends. The CDR3 spells CASSFGSPVPLNEKLFF. The CDR3 coding sequence is TGCGCCAGCAGCTTTGGGTCCCCAGTCCCTCTTAATGAAAAACTGTTTTTT.

The chain couples TRBV28 to TRBJ1-6; D gene ambiguous. The CDR3 extends over 12 amino acids. Germline CDR1 and CDR2: MDHEN and SYDVKM. V was clipped by 8 bases and J by 10 bases, with 12 bases between them. CDR3 sequence (DNA): TGTGCCAGCGGTGATGGACGGTCACCCCTCCACTTT. Translation gives CASGDGRSPLHF.

This clone has just a few counts. The chain couples TRBV3-1 (or the pseudogene TRBV3-2) to TRBJ1-5; D call uncertain. V was pared by 1 base and J by 7 bases, with 14 bases between. Germline CDR1 LGHDT, CDR2 YNNKEL (reference sequence). The CDR3 has 15 amino acids. As DNA, the CDR3 is TGTGCCAGCAGCCAAGTGTTAGGCATCCAGCAGCCCCAGCATTTT. Its translation is CASSQVLGIQQPQHF.

This chain connects TRBV5-4 to TRBJ2-7, with TRBD1 matching over 9 bases. In germline, CDR1 is SGHNT, CDR2 YYREEE (reference sequence). This CDR3 is 14 amino acids long. V gave up 4 bases and J gave up 7 bases; unmatched junction bases: 9. This chain's CDR3 is CASSPGQGRGEQYF. The CDR3 coding sequence is TGTGCCAGCAGCCCGGGACAGGGTAGGGGAGAGCAGTACTTC.

Only one count was recorded for this clone. The chain employs TRBV5-4 and TRBJ2-3; D possibly corresponds to TRBD1 (7 bases). CDR1 is SGHNT, CDR2 YYREEE, per germline (reference sequence). V dropped 7 bases and J dropped 5 bases, with 23 bases sitting between them. CDR3 length: 16 residues. CDR3 nucleotides: TGTGCCAGCCGGCGGAGGGGGCGGGATGGTGGAGATACGCAGTATTTT. Its translation: CASRRRGRDGGDTQYF.

The chain recombines TRBV11-2 with TRBJ2-1; 8 nucleotides line up with TRBD1. CDR3 length: 10 residues. Germline CDR1 SGHAT, CDR2 FQNNGV. After removal of 6 bases from V and 16 bases from J, the junction contained 5 bases not matched to a gene. The CDR3 reads CASRGTGTFF. DNA for the CDR3: TGTGCCAGCAGAGGGACAGGCACTTTCTTC.

The rearrangement joins TRBV19 to TRBJ1-5, with a weak D call TRBD1 (6 bases). Germline-derived CDR1 and CDR2 are LNHDA and SQIVND (reference sequence). V lost 5 bases and J lost 1, with 12 bases in between. The CDR3 runs 15 residues. CDR3 in amino acids: CASSFYRESNQPQHF. In nucleotides, the CDR3 is TGTGCCAGTAGTTTTTACAGGGAGAGCAATCAGCCCCAGCATTTT.

CDR3 nucleotides: TGTGCCAGCAGCCAGGGCTTAGCTAACTATGGCTACACCTTC. It is translated as CASSQGLANYGYTF. The V gene is TRBV7-9, the J gene TRBJ1-2; D might be TRBD1 (5 bases). CDR1 SEHNR and CDR2 FQNEAQ come from the germline V gene (reference sequence). This CDR3 is built from 14 residues. Deletions cut 5 bases from V and 0 bases from J, with 10 bases between. The variable domain in full, completed from reference TRBV7-9 and TRBJ1-2, reads DTGVSQNPRHKITKRGQNVTFRCDPISEHNRLYWYRQTLGQGPEFLTYFQNEAQLEKSRLLSDRFSAERPKGSFSTLEIQRTEQGDSAMYLCASSQGLANYGYTFGSGTRLTVV.

V and J are TRBV3-1 (or the pseudogene TRBV3-2) and TRBJ2-1; possibly TRBD2 for D (5 bases). The CDR3 consists of 15 residues. Trimming took off 3 bases at V and 0 bases at J, with 9 bases between the two ends. CDR1 and CDR2 from the germline V gene are LGHDT and YNNKEL (reference sequence). CDR3 in amino acids: CASSHSGISYNEQFF. Here the CDR3 DNA reads TGTGCCAGCAGCCATTCGGGGATCTCCTACAATGAGCAGTTCTTC.

This clone appeared once. The genes are TRBV25-1 and TRBJ1-3; the D is unclear. Germline V gene lookup returns CDR1 MGHDK and CDR2 SYGVNS. The V end was cut by 3 bases, the J end by 4 bases, with 13 bases between. CDR3 length: 15 residues. This chain's CDR3 is CASSDGHGRGNTIYF. The CDR3 nucleotides are TGTGCCAGCAGTGATGGCCACGGTAGGGGAAACACCATATATTTT.

This clone was counted between two and nine times. The V call is TRBV12-3 or TRBV12-4, the J call TRBJ1-1; D remains ambiguous. The germline V and J ends were trimmed by 4 bases and 4 bases, with 10 bases remaining between them. There are 13 residues in the CDR3. The CDR3, as DNA: TGTGCCAGCAGTTCAAGTCGTCGCACTGAAGCTTTCTTT. Translated, it gives CASSSSRRTEAFF.

The sample holds one count of this clone. DNA of the CDR3: TGTGCCAGCAGTGGATTTGGAGGATCTTGGGGTTATGGCTACACCTTC. Amino acid sequence: CASSGFGGSWGYGYTF. The chain has TRBV6-1 and TRBJ1-2; D is unresolved. The CDR3 runs to 16 residues. Trimming pared 4 bases from V and 5 bases from J, leaving 20 bases between. Germline lookup yields CDR1 MNHNS and CDR2 SASEGT.

The chain recombines TRBV3-1 (or the pseudogene TRBV3-2) with TRBJ2-1, with TRBD2 matching over 12 bases. Germline V gene lookup returns CDR1 LGHDT and CDR2 YNNKEL (reference sequence). The CDR3 totals 14 residues. Trimming removed 1 base from V and 8 bases from J; junction bases left unmatched: 0. Here the CDR3 reads CASSQASGGDEQFF. CDR3 coding DNA: TGTGCCAGCAGCCAAGCTAGCGGGGGGGATGAGCAGTTCTTC.

The chain joins TRBV4-3 to TRBJ1-1, with D perhaps TRBD1 (6 bases). The CDR3 extends over 18 amino acids. Deletions cut 0 bases from V and 1 base from J, with 18 bases between. CDR1 and CDR2 (germline): LGHNA, YSLEER. The DNA of the CDR3 is TGCGCCAGCAGCCAAGATCCCCCCCTCAGGGGTAGGAACACTGAAGCTTTCTTT. Amino acid sequence: CASSQDPPLRGRNTEAFF.

This chain joins TRBV7-8 and TRBJ1-5; D remains ambiguous. The germline V gene encodes CDR1 SGHVS and CDR2 FQNEAQ. V shed 1 base and J shed 1 base, with 8 bases lying between them. The CDR3 is 15 residues long. The CDR3 DNA sequence: TGTGCCAGCAGCTTAGGGGGTTTGAGCAATCAGCCCCAGCATTTT. This sequence encodes CASSLGGLSNQPQHF.

The V gene is TRBV4-1, the J gene TRBJ1-4; no clear D. V lost 0 bases, J lost 12 bases, and 14 bases lay in between. This CDR3 is 14 amino acids long. From germline, CDR1 is MGHRA and CDR2 YSYEKL. The CDR3 coding sequence is TGCGCCAGCAGCCAAGATCCGGTGGAATATGAACTGTTTTTT. This encodes CASSQDPVEYELFF.